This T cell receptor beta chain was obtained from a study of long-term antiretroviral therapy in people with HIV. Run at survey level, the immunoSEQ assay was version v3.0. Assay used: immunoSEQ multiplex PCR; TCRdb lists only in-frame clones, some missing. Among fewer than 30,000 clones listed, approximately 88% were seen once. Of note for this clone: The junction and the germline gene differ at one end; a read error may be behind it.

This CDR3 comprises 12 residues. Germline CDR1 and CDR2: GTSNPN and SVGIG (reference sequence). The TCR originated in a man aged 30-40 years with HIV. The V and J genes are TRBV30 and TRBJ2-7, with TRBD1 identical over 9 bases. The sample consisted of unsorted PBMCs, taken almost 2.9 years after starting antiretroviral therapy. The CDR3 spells CAWSPGGQGTHF. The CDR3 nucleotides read TGTGCCTGGAGCCCAGGGGGACAGGGTACCCACTTC.